The rows below give T cell receptor beta chains drawn from one sample of a study of Ad26.COV2.S vaccination and SARS-CoV-2 variants. Only in-frame clones appear in the TCRdb table, and some are missing; sequencing was by immunoSEQ multiplex PCR. The sample holds 410,000 or so clones, 80% to 95% seen once. Sequencing used peripheral blood, obtained in a trial of Ad26.COV2.S vaccine versus placebo. The source is a person between 18 and 65 years old who received the Ad26.COV2.S COVID-19 vaccine or a placebo. Each CDR3 is given with its conserved first and last residue. A D gene is named only where the DNA matches it firmly. Only some rows state a clone size, as once, few, many or a class for expanded clones.

15	TRBV4-3	-	TRBD1	TRBJ1-4	TGCGCCAGCAGCCTTGCGGAGGGGGCGGGGGAAAAACTGTTTTTT	CASSLAEGAGEKLFF
16	TRBV28	-	-	TRBJ1-4	TGTGCCAGCAGTTTGAGGGGGGGAGCAACTAATGAAAAACTGTTTTTT	CASSLRGGATNEKLFF
13	TRBV7-9	-	TRBD1	TRBJ1-1	TGTGCCAGCAGCGTTCAGGGGGGGACTGAAGCTTTCTTT	CASSVQGGTEAFF
12	TRBV6-5	-	-	TRBJ2-7	TGTGCCAGCAGGCCAGGGGTCTACGAGCAGTACTTC	CASRPGVYEQYF
14	TRBV7-9	-	-	TRBJ2-5	TGTGCCAGCAGCTTATCCCAAGCCGAAGAGACCCAGTACTTC	CASSLSQAEETQYF
16	TRBV28	-	-	TRBJ1-3	TGTGCCAGCAGTTTACCGACTGCCAGCTCTGGAAACACCATATATTTT	CASSLPTASSGNTIYF
16	TRBV24-1	-	-	TRBJ2-1	TGTGCCACCAGTGAGTGGGCCGCAGGCTCCTACAATGAGCAGTTCTTC	CATSEWAAGSYNEQFF
15	TRBV28	few	-	TRBJ2-1	TGTGCCAGCAGTTTATTGGGCGGGCCTTTCAATGAGCAGTTCTTC	CASSLLGGPFNEQFF
12	TRBV19	-	-	TRBJ2-1	TGTGCCAGTAGAACGGGAGTAAGTGAGCAGTTCTTC	CASRTGVSEQFF
14	TRBV7-9	once	-	TRBJ2-5	TGTGCCAGCAGCACCACTACCCTACAAGAGACCCAGTACTTC	CASSTTTLQETQYF
16	TRBV6-5	-	TRBD1	TRBJ1-2	TGTGCCAGCAGTTACGCCCCCGGGACAGTGAACTATGGCTACACCTTC	CASSYAPGTVNYGYTF
14	TRBV30	-	-	TRBJ1-2	TGTGCCTGGAGTGTGGGTGGGGACAACTATGGCTACACCTTC	CAWSVGGDNYGYTF
13	TRBV7-9	-	-	TRBJ2-3	TGTGCCAGCCAGCTAGACAGCACAGATACGCAGTATTTT	CASQLDSTDTQYF
16	TRBV7-9	few	TRBD2	TRBJ2-1	TGTGCCAGCAGTCGGGGAGCGGGAGGTTTTCGCAATGAGCAGTTCTTC	CASSRGAGGFRNEQFF
14	TRBV5-6	-	-	TRBJ2-7	TGTGCCAGCAGCTTGGTCTCAAACCCTTGGGAGCAGTACTTC	CASSLVSNPWEQYF
13	TRBV4-1	-	-	TRBJ2-7	TGCGCCAGCAGCCAGGACCCAGGGCACGAGCAGTACTTC	CASSQDPGHEQYF
15	TRBV18	-	-	TRBJ2-7	TGTGCCAGCTCACCACCGAAGGGGGGGGCCTACGAGCAGTACTTC	CASSPPKGGAYEQYF
13	TRBV6-4	-	-	TRBJ1-1	TGTGCCAGTTCTAAAACCATGAACACTGAAGCTTTCTTT	CASSKTMNTEAFF
12	TRBV7-9	-	-	TRBJ2-7	TGTGCCAGCAGCCGGGCCCCCGGGGGGCAGTACTTC	CASSRAPGGQYF
15	TRBV27	-	-	TRBJ2-2	TGTGCCAGCAGTTTCATCCCGCTTAACACCGGGGAGCTGTTTTTT	CASSFIPLNTGELFF
17	TRBV9	-	-	TRBJ2-1	TGTGCCAGCAGCGTAGGGTTCGGCTCAATGGCCTACAATGAGCAGTTCTTC	CASSVGFGSMAYNEQFF
16	TRBV5-1	-	-	TRBJ1-3	TGCGCCAGCAGCTTGGGTTGGGGGAGCTCTGGAAACACCATATATTTT	CASSLGWGSSGNTIYF
18	TRBV5-6	once	TRBD1	TRBJ1-2	TGTGCCAGCAGCTTCCGCCGGACAGGGGCGATTCAGAACTATGGCTACACCTTC	CASSFRRTGAIQNYGYTF
15	TRBV2	-	-	TRBJ1-1	TGTGCCAGCACCTGGGGGACCGCCCTGAACACTGAAGCTTTCTTT	CASTWGTALNTEAFF
12	TRBV5-1	-	-	TRBJ1-1	TGCGCCACCCGAGACGGAAACACTGAAGCTTTCTTT	CATRDGNTEAFF
15	TRBV7-3	-	-	TRBJ2-6	TGTGCCAGCAGATTTTCGAACTCTGGGGCCAACGTCCTGACTTTC	CASRFSNSGANVLTF
14	TRBV27	-	TRBD1	TRBJ1-6	TGTGCCAGCAGCCCCGGGACAGGGGGTTCACCCCTCCACTTT	CASSPGTGGSPLHF
14	TRBV20-1	-	TRBD1	TRBJ1-5	TGCAGTGCTAGTAGGGGGCGGGTAAGCCAGCCCCAGCATTTT	CSASRGRVSQPQHF
13	TRBV18	-	-	TRBJ2-7	TGTGCCAGCTCACCACAGGGGTTACACGAGCAGTACTTC	CASSPQGLHEQYF
10	TRBV6-4	-	-	TRBJ2-1	TGTGCCAGCAGTGCTCGGGGTTGGGTCTTC	CASSARGWVF
12	TRBV6-5	once	-	TRBJ2-7	TGTGCCAGCACCAACCCAGGGAACGAGCAGTACTTC	CASTNPGNEQYF
11	TRBV6-5	-	-	TRBJ2-7	TGTGCCAGCAGATGGGACTACGAGCAGTACTTC	CASRWDYEQYF
14	TRBV4-3	-	-	TRBJ1-1	TGCGCCAGCAGCCAAGATAAGGGGATCACTGAAGCTTTCTTT	CASSQDKGITEAFF
16	TRBV4-1	-	-	TRBJ2-1	TGCGCCAGCAGCCAAGATCGTGTGGAAGCCTACAATGAGCAGTTCTTC	CASSQDRVEAYNEQFF
15	TRBV7-8	-	TRBD2	TRBJ2-5	TGTGCCAGCAGCTTAGCGGCGGGGGTTCAAGAGACCCAGTACTTC	CASSLAAGVQETQYF
13	TRBV30	-	-	TRBJ2-3	TGTGCCTGGAGTGTCAGAAGCACAGATACGCAGTATTTT	CAWSVRSTDTQYF
15	TRBV5-4	-	-	TRBJ2-2	TGTGCCAGCAGCGCGGGGTGGGGAAACACCGGGGAGCTGTTTTTT	CASSAGWGNTGELFF
16	TRBV4-2	-	-	TRBJ2-1	TGTGCCAGCAGCCCCCCCCTAGCCGCACTGAACAATGAGCAGTTCTTC	CASSPPLAALNNEQFF
14	TRBV27	once	TRBD2	TRBJ2-3	TGTGCCAGCAGGGAAGCGGGAGGGCCCGATACGCAGTATTTT	CASREAGGPDTQYF
14	TRBV27	-	-	TRBJ2-7	TGTGCCAGCAGTTCGTACCGGGACGCCTACGAGCAGTACTTC	CASSSYRDAYEQYF
19	TRBV5-5	-	-	TRBJ2-3	TGTGCCAGCAGCTGGAGTGAGGTACTAGTAGTGGCTAGCACAGATACGCAGTATTTT	CASSWSEVLVVASTDTQYF
14	TRBV5-1	-	-	TRBJ2-7	TGCGCCAGCAGCTTTCAGGCTCTAGCCTACGAGCAGTACTTC	CASSFQALAYEQYF
14	TRBV15	-	-	TRBJ1-1	TGTGCCACCAGCAGAGATCCGGGTTCCACTGAAGCTTTCTTT	CATSRDPGSTEAFF
16	TRBV3-1/TRBV3-2	-	TRBD1	TRBJ2-7	TGTGCCAGCAGCCAAGATCCGGGACAGGGAGGTCGGGAGCAGTACTTC	CASSQDPGQGGREQYF
16	TRBV28	-	-	TRBJ1-3	TGTGCCAGCAGCCACAATGGGCTTAGGCTGCGGAACACCATATATTTT	CASSHNGLRLRNTIYF
14	TRBV27	once	-	TRBJ2-2	TGTGCCAGCAGTTTTAATCGGGGATTCGGGGAGCTGTTTTTT	CASSFNRGFGELFF
14	TRBV28	-	-	TRBJ1-1	TGTGCCAGCAGTTTGGAAGGCCGTTTCACTGAAGCTTTCTTT	CASSLEGRFTEAFF
15	TRBV2	-	-	TRBJ2-7	TGTGCCAGCACCCCCAACAGGGTTAACTCCTACGAGCAGTACTTC	CASTPNRVNSYEQYF
16	TRBV5-4	-	-	TRBJ2-2	TGTGCCAGCAGCGGGAGTGGAGGGGTCGACACCGGGGAGCTGTTTTTT	CASSGSGGVDTGELFF
12	TRBV28	-	TRBD2	TRBJ2-7	TGTGCCAGCAGGACGGGGGGGCGGGAGCAGTACTTC	CASRTGGREQYF
14	TRBV6-1	-	-	TRBJ1-2	TGTGCCAGCACTAGGACAGCCTCTAACTATGGCTACACCTTC	CASTRTASNYGYTF
17	TRBV10-2	-	TRBD1	TRBJ2-7	TGCGCCAGCCGACAGGGTCCAAGGCTGGCAACTCCCTACGAGCAGTACTTC	CASRQGPRLATPYEQYF
13	TRBV6-2/TRBV6-3	-	TRBD1	TRBJ1-1	TGTGCCAGCAGTCTAACAGGGGCCACTGAAGCTTTCTTT	CASSLTGATEAFF
11	TRBV28	-	-	TRBJ1-2	TGTGCCACCCAAATATTCGGTGGCTACACCTTC	CATQIFGGYTF
16	TRBV7-2	-	-	TRBJ1-5	TGTGCCAGCAGCCAATATTCGCGGGGGGCCGGTCAGCCCCAGCATTTT	CASSQYSRGAGQPQHF
15	TRBV19	once	-	TRBJ1-2	TGTGCCAGTAGTATAGAGGGCAGCGGAGACTATGGCTACACCTTC	CASSIEGSGDYGYTF